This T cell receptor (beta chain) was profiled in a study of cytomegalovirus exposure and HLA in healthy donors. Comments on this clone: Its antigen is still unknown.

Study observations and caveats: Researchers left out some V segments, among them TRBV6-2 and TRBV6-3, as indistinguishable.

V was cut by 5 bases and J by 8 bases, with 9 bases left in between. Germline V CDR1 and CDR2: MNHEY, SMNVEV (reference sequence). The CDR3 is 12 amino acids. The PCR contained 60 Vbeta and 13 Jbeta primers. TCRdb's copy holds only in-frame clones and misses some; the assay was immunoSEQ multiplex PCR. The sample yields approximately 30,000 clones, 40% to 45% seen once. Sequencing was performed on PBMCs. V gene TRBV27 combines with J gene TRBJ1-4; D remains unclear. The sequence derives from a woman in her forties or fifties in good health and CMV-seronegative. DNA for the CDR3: TGTGCCAGCAGTCACGGCGGCGAAAAACTGTTTTTT. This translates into CASSHGGEKLFF.